This T cell receptor (beta chain) was identified during a study of blood T cell repertoires in COVID-19. This clone was detected only once. Here immunoSEQ multiplex PCR was the method, and the copy in TCRdb shows in-frame clones only, minus some. The table lists roughly 320,000 clones, 70% to 90% of them singletons. The receptor was isolated from a man aged 70 or older with acute or convalescent COVID-19. The sample taken for sequencing was peripheral blood.

CDR3 coding DNA: TGTGCCAGCAGTTTTTCTCTCAGCAATCAGCCCCAGCATTTT. Translation: CASSFSLSNQPQHF. The chain recombines TRBV27 with TRBJ1-5; D ambiguous. V lost 3 bases and J 1 base, leaving 7 bases between the germline ends. Germline CDR1 reads MNHEY; CDR2 reads SMNVEV (reference sequence). CDR3 length equals 14 residues.